This T cell receptor beta chain derives from a study of T cell repertoires in cytomegalovirus infection. About the study: CMV infection plus the matching HLA type was flagged by public TCR beta signatures.

TCRdb ran MiXCR on the reads and lists one entry per CDR3 protein. Of some 680,000 distinct CDR3 sequences in the sample, less than 40% were seen once. A note on this clonotype: Antigen: not known. One junction end does not reproduce the germline sequence, and a read error may be involved.

Broader study findings: The study identified carriers of CMV plus the relevant HLA from cumulative public TCR beta family frequency. In two of eight donors, the top clonotype was HLA-C-restricted CMV-specific.

The germline gives CDR1 SGHTA, CDR2 FQGNSA. CDR3 length equals 14 residues. The chain employs TRBV7-2 and TRBJ2-2; TRBD1 matches at 7 bases. The sample taken for sequencing was PBMCs. The sequence came from a human donor in good health (CMV status not recorded). Some clones in this sample may be carry-over from other donors' samples. The CDR3 DNA sequence: TGTGCCGGCATCGCCGGGACAGACACCGGGGAGCTTTTTTTT. Encoded protein: CAGIAGTDTGELFF.